The present T cell receptor beta chain was sequenced within a study of cytomegalovirus exposure and HLA in healthy donors. Points on this clone: Its antigen is as yet unknown.

Findings and caveats of the study: CMV serostatus was the sole immune exposure information available.

V shed 0 bases and J shed 1 base, with 11 bases lying between them. There are 15 residues in the CDR3. Germline V lookup: CDR1 SGHKS, CDR2 YYEKEE (reference sequence). This PCR relied on a set of 60 Vbeta primers and 13 Jbeta primers. Data came from immunoSEQ multiplex PCR; TCRdb stores just in-frame clones and leaves some out. The sample shows roughly 120,000 clones, around three quarters of them seen only once. The clonotype originates from a human donor in good health. The rearrangement uses TRBV5-5 and TRBJ2-7, with D possibly matching TRBD2 (5 bases). Sequencing was carried out using PBMCs. CDR3 nucleotide sequence: TGTGCCAGCAGCTTGGGGCCAGAGGGATCCTACGAGCAGTACTTC. Translated, it gives CASSLGPEGSYEQYF.